This TCR beta chain was recovered during a study of cytomegalovirus exposure and HLA in healthy donors. Notes on the study in general: One variant, a missense change in DCLRE1C, was linked in a later analysis to TCR beta V- and J-gene trimming. Previously analyzed data showed that most TCR beta V segments were productive at a frequency of about 90% or about 30%. A few CMV-associated chains were confirmed in vitro to be specific for CMV antigens.

A remark on this clone: The antigen remains undetermined.

The study ran its PCR with 60 Vbeta and 13 Jbeta primers. Generated by immunoSEQ multiplex PCR, the TCRdb table keeps only in-frame clones and is missing some. The sample data list 75,000 to 95,000 clones. The CDR3 contains 16 residues. Germline loops: CDR1 MNHNY, CDR2 SVGAGI (reference sequence). V lost 4 bases to trimming and J lost 3 bases; unmatched junction nucleotides: 12. The J gene is TRBJ2-7, the V gene TRBV6-6; 7 nucleotides agree with TRBD1. This receptor was obtained from a woman aged 60-75 years in good health and CMV-seronegative. Sequencing was carried out using PBMCs. In nucleotides, the CDR3 is TGTGCCAGCAGTTCGTATTCGACAGGGAATGGCTACGAGCAGTACTTC. This encodes CASSSYSTGNGYEQYF.